This T cell receptor beta chain was sequenced during a study of cytomegalovirus exposure and HLA in healthy donors. Overall study findings and caveats: Being productive about 87% or about 30% of the time was typical of most TCR beta V segments in an earlier analysis. Roughly uniform sequencing depth across donors was assumed, possibly incorrectly. Reportedly, HLA-A and HLA-B alleles of most subjects were accurately predicted from TCR beta.

PCR involved 60 Vbeta and 13 Jbeta primers. Some clones are missing from TCRdb's copy, which holds only in-frame ones; the method was immunoSEQ multiplex PCR. This sample has 85,000 to 100,000 clones, with just under 70% found just once. CDR1 SGHVS and CDR2 FNYEAQ come from the germline V gene. Trimming removed 3 bases from V and 8 bases from J; junction bases left unmatched: 5. The CDR3 covers 14 residues. Donors sampled were nominally healthy, though unrecorded immune exposures were likely. Of note for this clone: What it binds is unknown.

The receptor's source is a man aged 50 or older in good health and CMV-seronegative. Sequencing input: PBMCs. This chain joins TRBV7-6 and TRBJ2-1; 9 bases line up with TRBD2. This chain's CDR3 is CASSFSSGDYEQFF. The CDR3 coding sequence is TGTGCCAGCAGCTTTTCTAGCGGGGACTATGAGCAGTTCTTC.